This TCR beta chain was profiled in a study of blood T cell repertoires in COVID-19. Clones were sequenced by immunoSEQ multiplex PCR, and TCRdb holds only the in-frame ones, with some missing. The data hold about 36,000 clones, with about 82% observed a single time. Germline lookup yields CDR1 SGHVS and CDR2 FQNEAQ. Trimming shortened V by 5 bases and J by 6 bases, and 15 bases separated the two germline ends. The CDR3 is 14 amino acids. The chain links TRBV7-8 to TRBJ2-3; the D gene is possibly TRBD2 (7 bases). The sample consisted of peripheral blood. This TCR came from a human donor in a cohort sampled during active COVID-19. The CDR3 is CASSPRGAGDTQYF. The CDR3 DNA reads TGTGCCAGCAGCCCTCGGGGGGCCGGGGATACGCAGTATTTT.